The clone carrying this T cell receptor (beta chain) came up a few times. The data are from a study of blood T cell repertoires in COVID-19. Across the study: PBMCs, B-cell-depleted T cells, or T cells provided the cDNA or gDNA that made up the material.

Per the germline V gene, CDR1 is SEHNR and CDR2 is FQNEAQ (reference sequence). This CDR3 contains 16 residues. V shed 1 base and J shed 3 bases, with 12 bases lying between them. Original analysis: From reference gene primer amplification, estimates of nucleated cell counts were derived. Generated by immunoSEQ multiplex PCR, the TCRdb table keeps only in-frame clones and is missing some. V and J calls and clone size are given by that table; D and trimming were obtained from the DNA. This repertoire shows approximately 120,000 clones, roughly 90% found once; its top ten account for around 2.1%. This chain uses TRBV7-9 with TRBJ2-2; D is undetermined. The sequenced sample was peripheral blood. This TCR derives from a man aged 45-60 years with COVID-19, enrolled during active disease. DNA for the CDR3: TGTGCCAGCAGCTTAGGACTGGCAAGAGACACCGGGGAGCTGTTTTTT. The encoded protein is CASSLGLARDTGELFF.